Listed below are T cell receptor beta chains from one sample, sequenced in a study of CD8+ T cells in alopecia areata. TCRdb keeps only in-frame clones here, not all; method: immunoSEQ multiplex PCR. Of approximately 200,000 clones in the sample, 60% were seen once. This sample comprised CD4+ T cells sorted from blood, obtained at week 4, from a patient treated with tofacitinib. These TCRs come from a human donor with alopecia areata. The CDR3 runs from the conserved cysteine through the conserved F or W. The D gene is left open where the match is weak. The size entry is marked missing in some rows and otherwise reads once, few, many or a size class.

>TRBV29-1|TRBJ1-2|.|few|12
TGCAGCGTCTCGCAGGGTGACTATGGCTACACCTTC
CSVSQGDYGYTF
>TRBV7-2|TRBJ2-3|.|.|15
TGTGCCAGCAGCTTGGGGGGGGCTCGGACAGATACGCAGTATTTT
CASSLGGARTDTQYF
>TRBV7-2|TRBJ2-1|TRBD2|.|17
TGTGCCAGCAGCTTTCAAGTACTAGCGGGGGGGCGTGAGGAGCAGTTCTTC
CASSFQVLAGGREEQFF
>TRBV7-2|TRBJ2-7|TRBD2|.|15
TGTGCCAGCAGCCAACGAGCGGGGGGATCGTACGAGCAGTACTTC
CASSQRAGGSYEQYF
>TRBV30|TRBJ1-6|.|once|15
TGTGCCTGGAGTCGCAGGGACTTCAATAATTCACCCCTCCACTTT
CAWSRRDFNNSPLHF
>TRBV7-9|TRBJ2-5|TRBD2|.|13
TGTGCCAGCAAGGTCGGGGGGTTAGAGACCCAGTACTTC
CASKVGGLETQYF
>TRBV14|TRBJ1-1|.|.|14
TGTGCCAGCAGCCAAGGGGGGGGCAACACTGAAGCTTTCTTT
CASSQGGGNTEAFF
>TRBV30|TRBJ2-5|TRBD2|.|14
TGTGCCTGGCGACTAGCGGGGGGGCCGGAGACCCAGTACTTC
CAWRLAGGPETQYF
>TRBV7-2|TRBJ2-5|TRBD2|.|15
TGTGCCAGCAGCACGCGAGCGGGGGGCGAAGAGACCCAGTACTTC
CASSTRAGGEETQYF
>TRBV12-5|TRBJ2-1|.|.|14
TGTGCTAGTGGTCCCTCAGGGGGGGGCGGTGAGCAGTTCTTC
CASGPSGGGGEQFF
>TRBV7-2|TRBJ1-2|.|few|15
TGTGCCAGCAGCTTAAACCCTGTCTCTAACTATGGCTACACCTTC
CASSLNPVSNYGYTF
>TRBV29-1|TRBJ2-2|.|.|12
TGCAGCGCAGCGGGTCAAGGCGGGGAGCTGTTTTTT
CSAAGQGGELFF
>TRBV27|TRBJ2-1|TRBD2|.|17
TGTGCCAGCAGTTCCCCGAGACTAGCGGGGGCGGTAGGGGAGCAGTTCTTC
CASSSPRLAGAVGEQFF
>TRBV7-2|TRBJ1-1|.|once|14
TGTGCCAGCAGCCCCCAAGGAGGGAACACTGAAGCTTTCTTT
CASSPQGGNTEAFF
>TRBV29-1|TRBJ2-4|.|.|13
TGCAGCGTTGAAGTTGTCAGCAGAAACATTCAGTACTTC
CSVEVVSRNIQYF
>TRBV30|TRBJ1-6|.|.|15
TGTGCCCGAGGGGGTACTCTCTCCTATAATTCACCCCTCCACTTT
CARGGTLSYNSPLHF
>TRBV7-2|TRBJ2-7|.|few|13
TGTGCCAGCAGCTTAGTTTCCAGCTACGAGCAGTACTTC
CASSLVSSYEQYF
>TRBV6-1|TRBJ1-5|TRBD1|.|15
TGTGCCAGCAGTACAGGGACAGGTAGGGGACAGCCCCAGCATTTT
CASSTGTGRGQPQHF
>TRBV11-2|TRBJ1-6|TRBD1|.|15
TGTGCCAGCAGAAAACGACAGGGAAGCGATTCACCCCTCCACTTT
CASRKRQGSDSPLHF
>TRBV5-4|TRBJ2-5|.|once|14
TGTGCCAGCAGCTTGGCCAGGGACCAAGAGACCCAGTACTTC
CASSLARDQETQYF
>TRBV2|TRBJ2-1|TRBD2|few|16
TGTGCCAGCAGTGAAATGTTGAGCGGCGGGGGTGGTGAGCAGTTCTTC
CASSEMLSGGGGEQFF
>TRBV6-5|TRBJ1-2|.|.|15
TGTGCCAGCAGTAAAAAGCTGGCTATTAACTATGGCTACACCTTC
CASSKKLAINYGYTF
>TRBV28|TRBJ1-1|.|few|14
TGTGCCAGCACCCCTTCGGGGGGGTGGACTGAAGCTTTCTTT
CASTPSGGWTEAFF
>TRBV11-3|TRBJ2-7|.|.|14
TGTGCCAGCAGCCCGTCCGACGGGGATTACGAGCAGTACTTC
CASSPSDGDYEQYF
>TRBV29-1|TRBJ1-2|.|few|13
TGCAGCGTTGAAGATCCTGGCAGGAACGGCTACACCTTC
CSVEDPGRNGYTF
>TRBV29-1|TRBJ1-2|.|.|14
TGCAGCGTTGATGGGCCGGGGACCATCGCTAGCTACACCTTC
CSVDGPGTIASYTF
>TRBV29-1|TRBJ1-1|.|.|13
TGCAGCGTGGCCGGACTGACGAACACTGAAGCTTTCTTT
CSVAGLTNTEAFF
>TRBV29-1|TRBJ2-3|.|few|9
TGCAGCGTTGGGGATACGCAGTATTTT
CSVGDTQYF
>TRBV29-1|TRBJ1-1|.|.|10
TGCAGCGCTAGAGAGACTGAAGCTTTCTTT
CSARETEAFF
>TRBV19|TRBJ2-6|TRBD1|.|17
TGTGCCAGTAGTCCCCTTGGGGACAGCTCTGGGGCCAACGTCCTGACTTTC
CASSPLGDSSGANVLTF
>TRBV18|TRBJ2-5|.|.|14
TGTGCCAGCTCGCCGAACAGGGCACAAGAGACCCAGTACTTC
CASSPNRAQETQYF
>TRBV30|TRBJ1-2|.|.|12
TGTGCCTGGAGTGTAGACAGATATGGCTACACCTTC
CAWSVDRYGYTF
>TRBV23-1|TRBJ1-2|.|.|15
TGCGCCAGCAGTCAATCGAAGGGAAACCACGGGGGCTACACCTTC
CASSQSKGNHGGYTF
>TRBV6-5|TRBJ1-3|.|.|16
TGTGCCAGCAGTTCCCTCGGGGTACAGGGTGGAAACACCATATATTTT
CASSSLGVQGGNTIYF
>TRBV14|TRBJ2-5|.|.|17
TGTGCCAGCAGCCATTGGCCTCGACGGGGTATGGAAGAGACCCAGTACTTC
CASSHWPRRGMEETQYF
>TRBV5-1|TRBJ2-7|.|.|13
TGCGCCAGCAGCACCGGGAGCCACTACGAGCAGTACTTC
CASSTGSHYEQYF
>TRBV9|TRBJ2-5|.|.|15
TGTGCCAGCAGCCTTTCACAGGGATCGGAAGAGACCCAGTACTTC
CASSLSQGSEETQYF
>TRBV7-2|TRBJ2-4|.|.|15
TGTGCCAGCAGCTTAGCGTGGGGAGCCAAAAACATTCAGTACTTC
CASSLAWGAKNIQYF
>TRBV27|TRBJ2-5|TRBD1|.|13
TGTGCCAGCCGGACCAACAGGGGACAGACCCAGTACTTC
CASRTNRGQTQYF
>TRBV28|TRBJ2-7|.|.|13
TGTGCCAGCAGTTTGGCACAGGGAACCGCGAAAAGCTTC
CASSLAQGTAKSF
>TRBV9|TRBJ1-3|.|once|16
TGTGCCAGCAGCGTATCCGGACGGTACTCTGGAAACACCATATATTTT
CASSVSGRYSGNTIYF
>TRBV30|TRBJ1-2|.|once|13
TGTGCCTGGATCGCGGGCCGGGGTAATGGCTACACCTTC
CAWIAGRGNGYTF